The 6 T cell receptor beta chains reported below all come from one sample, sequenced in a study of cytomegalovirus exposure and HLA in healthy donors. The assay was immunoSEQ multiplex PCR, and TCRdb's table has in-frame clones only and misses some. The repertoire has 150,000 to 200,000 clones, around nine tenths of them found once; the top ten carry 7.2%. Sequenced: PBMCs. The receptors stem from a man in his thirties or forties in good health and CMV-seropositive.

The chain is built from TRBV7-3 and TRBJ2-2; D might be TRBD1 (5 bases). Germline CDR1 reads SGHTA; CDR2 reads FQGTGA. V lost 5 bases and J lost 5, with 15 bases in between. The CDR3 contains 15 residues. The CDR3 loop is CASSLGQGRTGELFF. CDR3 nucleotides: TGTGCCAGCAGCCTTGGGCAGGGCAGGACCGGGGAGCTGTTTTTT.

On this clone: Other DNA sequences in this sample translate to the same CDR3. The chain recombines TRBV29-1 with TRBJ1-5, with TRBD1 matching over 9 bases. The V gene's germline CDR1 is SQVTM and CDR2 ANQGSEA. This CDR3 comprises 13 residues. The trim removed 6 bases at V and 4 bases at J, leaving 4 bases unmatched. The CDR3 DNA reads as TGCAGCGTGGGTGACAGGGGGAATCAGCCCCAGCATTTT. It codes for CSVGDRGNQPQHF. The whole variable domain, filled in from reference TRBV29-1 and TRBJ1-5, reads SAVISQKPSRDICQRGTSLTIQCQVDSQVTMMFWYRQQPGQSLTLIATANQGSEATYESGFVIDKFPISRPNLTFSTLTVSNMSPEDSSIYLCSVGDRGNQPQHFGDGTRLSIL.

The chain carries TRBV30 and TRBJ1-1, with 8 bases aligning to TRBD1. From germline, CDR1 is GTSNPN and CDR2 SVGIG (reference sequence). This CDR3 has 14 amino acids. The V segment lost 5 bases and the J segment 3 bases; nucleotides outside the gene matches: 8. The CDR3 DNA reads TGTGCCTGGGGACAGGGTTTATGGGACACTGAAGCTTTCTTT. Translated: CAWGQGLWDTEAFF.

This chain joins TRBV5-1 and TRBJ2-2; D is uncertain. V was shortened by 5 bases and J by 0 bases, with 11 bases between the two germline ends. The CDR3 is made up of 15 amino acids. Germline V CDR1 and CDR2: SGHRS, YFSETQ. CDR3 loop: CASSSGPTNTGELFF. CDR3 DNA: TGCGCCAGCAGTTCCGGGCCGACGAACACCGGGGAGCTGTTTTTT.

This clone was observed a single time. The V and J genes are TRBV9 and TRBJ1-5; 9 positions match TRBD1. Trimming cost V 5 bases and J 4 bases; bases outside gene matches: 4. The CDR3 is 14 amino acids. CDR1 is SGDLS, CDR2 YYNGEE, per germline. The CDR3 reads CASSKTGGNQPQHF. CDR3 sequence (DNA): TGTGCCAGCAGTAAGACAGGGGGGAATCAGCCCCAGCATTTT.

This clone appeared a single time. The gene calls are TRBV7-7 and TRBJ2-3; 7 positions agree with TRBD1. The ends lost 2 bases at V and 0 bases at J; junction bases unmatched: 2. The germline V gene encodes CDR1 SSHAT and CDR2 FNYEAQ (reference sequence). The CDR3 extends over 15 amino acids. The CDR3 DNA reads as TGTGCCAGCAGCTTAACAGGGGAAAGCACAGATACGCAGTATTTT. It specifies CASSLTGESTDTQYF.